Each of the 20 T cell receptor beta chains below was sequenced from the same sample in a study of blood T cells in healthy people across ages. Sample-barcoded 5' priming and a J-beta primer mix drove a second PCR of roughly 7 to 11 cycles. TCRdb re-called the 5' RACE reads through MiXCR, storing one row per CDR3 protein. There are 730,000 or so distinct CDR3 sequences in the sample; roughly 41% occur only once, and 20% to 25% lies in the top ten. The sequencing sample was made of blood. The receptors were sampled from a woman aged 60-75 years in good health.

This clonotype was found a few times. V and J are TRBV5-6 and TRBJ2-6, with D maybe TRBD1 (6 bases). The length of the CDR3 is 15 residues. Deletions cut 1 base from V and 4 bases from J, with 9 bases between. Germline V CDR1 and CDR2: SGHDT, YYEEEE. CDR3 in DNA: TGTGCCAGCAGCTTGACAGGGCCCGGGGCCAACGTCCTGACTTTC. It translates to CASSLTGPGANVLTF.

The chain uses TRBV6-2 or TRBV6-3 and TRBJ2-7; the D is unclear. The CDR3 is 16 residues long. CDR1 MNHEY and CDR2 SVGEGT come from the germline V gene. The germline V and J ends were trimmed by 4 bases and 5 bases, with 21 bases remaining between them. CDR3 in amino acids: CASSFTLRMARDEQYF. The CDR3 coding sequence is TGTGCCAGCAGTTTCACTCTTCGGATGGCCCGGGACGAGCAGTACTTC.

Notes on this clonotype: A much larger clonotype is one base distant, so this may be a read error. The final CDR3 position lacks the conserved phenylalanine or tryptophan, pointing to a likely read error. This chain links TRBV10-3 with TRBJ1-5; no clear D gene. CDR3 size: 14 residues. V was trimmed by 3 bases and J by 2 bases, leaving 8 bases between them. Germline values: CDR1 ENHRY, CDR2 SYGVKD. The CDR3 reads CAISDSGGNQPQHL. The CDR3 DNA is TGTGCCATCAGTGACAGCGGAGGCAATCAGCCCCAGCATCTT.

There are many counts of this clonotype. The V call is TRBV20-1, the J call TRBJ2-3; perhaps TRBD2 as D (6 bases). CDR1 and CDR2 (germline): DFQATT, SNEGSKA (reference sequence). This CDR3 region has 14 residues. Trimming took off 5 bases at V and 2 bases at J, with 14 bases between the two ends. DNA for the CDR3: TGCAGTGCTGCCACTAGCCTGTTCACAGATACGCAGTATTTT. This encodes CSAATSLFTDTQYF.

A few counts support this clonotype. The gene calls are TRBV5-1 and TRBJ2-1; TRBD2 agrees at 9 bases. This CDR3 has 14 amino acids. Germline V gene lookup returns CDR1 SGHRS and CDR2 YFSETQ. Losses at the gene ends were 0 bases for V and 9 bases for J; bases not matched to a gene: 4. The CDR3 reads CASSLASGVVEQFF. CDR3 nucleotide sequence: TGCGCCAGCAGCTTGGCTAGCGGGGTCGTTGAGCAGTTCTTC.

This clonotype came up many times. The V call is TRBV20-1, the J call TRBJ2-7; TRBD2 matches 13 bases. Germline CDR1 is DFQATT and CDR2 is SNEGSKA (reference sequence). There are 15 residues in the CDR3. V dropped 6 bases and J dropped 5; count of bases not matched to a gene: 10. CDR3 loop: CSADGLAGVGNEQYF. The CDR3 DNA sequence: TGCAGTGCGGATGGACTAGCGGGAGTTGGGAACGAGCAGTACTTC.

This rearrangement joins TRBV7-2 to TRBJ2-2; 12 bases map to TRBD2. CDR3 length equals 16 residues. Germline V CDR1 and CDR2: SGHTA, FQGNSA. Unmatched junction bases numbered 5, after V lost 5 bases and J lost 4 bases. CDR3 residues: CASSRTSGGITGELFF. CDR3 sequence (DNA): TGTGCCAGCAGCCGTACTAGCGGGGGGATCACCGGGGAGCTGTTTTTT.

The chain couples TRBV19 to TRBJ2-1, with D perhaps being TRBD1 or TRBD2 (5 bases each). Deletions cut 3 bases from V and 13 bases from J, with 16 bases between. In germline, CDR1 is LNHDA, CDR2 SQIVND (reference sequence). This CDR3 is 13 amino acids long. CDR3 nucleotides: TGTGCCAGTAGTATCGGTCGCCCGGGGACCCAGTTCTTC. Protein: CASSIGRPGTQFF.

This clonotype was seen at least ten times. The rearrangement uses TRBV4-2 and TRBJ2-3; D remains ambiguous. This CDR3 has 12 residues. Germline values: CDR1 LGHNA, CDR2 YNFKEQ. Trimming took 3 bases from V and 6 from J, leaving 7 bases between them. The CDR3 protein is CASSQGSDTQYF. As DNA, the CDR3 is TGTGCCAGCAGCCAGGGTTCGGATACGCAGTATTTT.

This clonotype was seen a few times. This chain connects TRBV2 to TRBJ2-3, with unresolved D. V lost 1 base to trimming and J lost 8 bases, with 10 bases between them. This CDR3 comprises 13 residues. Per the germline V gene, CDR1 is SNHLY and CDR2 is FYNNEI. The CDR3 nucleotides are TGTGCCAGCAGTGAAGGGGGTAAGGGTACGCAGTATTTT. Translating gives CASSEGGKGTQYF.

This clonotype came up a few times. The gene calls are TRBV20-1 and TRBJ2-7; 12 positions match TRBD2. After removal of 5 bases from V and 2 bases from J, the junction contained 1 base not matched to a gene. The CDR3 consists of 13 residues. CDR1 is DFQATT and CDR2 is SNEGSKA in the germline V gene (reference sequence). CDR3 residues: CSAASGGAYEQYF. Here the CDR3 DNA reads TGCAGTGCTGCTAGCGGGGGGGCCTACGAGCAGTACTTC.

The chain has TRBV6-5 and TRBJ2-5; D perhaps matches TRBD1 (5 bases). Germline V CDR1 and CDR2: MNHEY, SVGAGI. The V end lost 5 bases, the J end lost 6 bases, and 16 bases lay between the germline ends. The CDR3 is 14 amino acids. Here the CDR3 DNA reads TGTGCCAGCAGTGACTTGCAGGGTGGGAAGACCCAGTACTTC. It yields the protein CASSDLQGGKTQYF.

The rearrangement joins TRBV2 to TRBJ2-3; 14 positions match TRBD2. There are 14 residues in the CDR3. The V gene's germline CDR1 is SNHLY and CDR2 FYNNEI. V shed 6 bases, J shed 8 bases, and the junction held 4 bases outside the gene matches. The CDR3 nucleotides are TGTGCCAGCAGATCCGGGACTAGCGGGGGTACGCAGTATTTT. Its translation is CASRSGTSGGTQYF.

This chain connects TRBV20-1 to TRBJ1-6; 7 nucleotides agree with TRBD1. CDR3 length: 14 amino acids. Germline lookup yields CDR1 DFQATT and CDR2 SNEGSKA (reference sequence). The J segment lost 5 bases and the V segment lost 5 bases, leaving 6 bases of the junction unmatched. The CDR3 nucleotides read TGCAGTGCTCGACCACAGGGGAATAATTCACCCCTCCACTTT. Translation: CSARPQGNNSPLHF.

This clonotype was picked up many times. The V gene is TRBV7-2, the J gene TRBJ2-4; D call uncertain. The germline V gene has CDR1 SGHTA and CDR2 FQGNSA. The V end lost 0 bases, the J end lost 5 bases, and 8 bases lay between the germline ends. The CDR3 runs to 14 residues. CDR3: CASSLAGSQNIQYF. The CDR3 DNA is TGTGCCAGCAGCTTAGCGGGTAGCCAAAACATTCAGTACTTC.

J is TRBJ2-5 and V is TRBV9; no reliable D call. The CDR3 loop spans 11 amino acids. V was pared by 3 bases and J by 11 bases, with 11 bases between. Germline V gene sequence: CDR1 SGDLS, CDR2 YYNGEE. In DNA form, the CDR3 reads TGTGCCAGCAGCGAGGGCCTCCGGCAGTACTTC. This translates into CASSEGLRQYF.

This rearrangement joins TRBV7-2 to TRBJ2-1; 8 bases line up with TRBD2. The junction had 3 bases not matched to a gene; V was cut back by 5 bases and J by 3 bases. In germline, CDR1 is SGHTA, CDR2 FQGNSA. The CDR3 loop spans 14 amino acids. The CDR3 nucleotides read TGTGCCAGCAGCAAGGGACTAGGCTACAATGAGCAGTTCTTC. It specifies CASSKGLGYNEQFF.

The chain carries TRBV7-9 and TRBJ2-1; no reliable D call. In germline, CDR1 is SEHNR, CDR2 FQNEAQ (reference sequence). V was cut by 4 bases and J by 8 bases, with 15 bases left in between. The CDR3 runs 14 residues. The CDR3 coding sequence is TGTGCCAGCAGCTCAAGAGGTAGCAACGATGAGCAGTTCTTC. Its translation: CASSSRGSNDEQFF.

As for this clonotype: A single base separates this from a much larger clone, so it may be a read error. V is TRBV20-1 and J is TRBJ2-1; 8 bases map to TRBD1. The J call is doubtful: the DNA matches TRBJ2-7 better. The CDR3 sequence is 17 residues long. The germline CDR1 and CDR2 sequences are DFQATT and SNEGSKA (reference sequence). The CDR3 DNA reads TGCAGTGCTTCAAGGGGCGAGGGACAGGAGACCTACAATGAGCAGTACTTC. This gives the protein CSASRGEGQETYNEQYF.

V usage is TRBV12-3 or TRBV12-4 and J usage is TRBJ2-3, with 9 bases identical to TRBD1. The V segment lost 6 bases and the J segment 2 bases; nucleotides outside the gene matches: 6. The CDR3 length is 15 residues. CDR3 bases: TGTGCCAGCAGCTATCGGACAGGGGCCACAGATACGCAGTATTTT. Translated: CASSYRTGATDTQYF.